These 10 T cell receptor beta chains were sequenced from one sample in a study of T cell responses to AZD1222 COVID-19 vaccine. The protocol was immunoSEQ multiplex PCR, while the TCRdb copy is restricted to in-frame clones and leaves out a portion. The table lists roughly 70,000 clones, 82% of them singletons. This material consisted of peripheral blood, taken on day 0 of AZD1222 vaccination. The receptors derive from an adult in good health.

The chain combines TRBV19 with TRBJ1-6, with D possibly TRBD1 on 6 matching bases. Trimming left V 3 bases short and J 7 bases short, with 10 bases between. Germline CDR1 LNHDA, CDR2 SQIVND (reference sequence). The CDR3 spans 14 residues. This CDR3 is CASSIDGGNSPLHF. CDR3 DNA sequence: TGTGCCAGTAGTATTGACGGGGGCAATTCACCCCTCCACTTT.

The CDR3 is CASSRSGGQSSYNEQFF. CDR3 nucleotide sequence: TGTGCCAGCAGCCGTTCGGGGGGCCAGAGCTCCTACAATGAGCAGTTCTTC. The chain joins TRBV4-2 to TRBJ2-1; possible D gene TRBD2, 7 bases. In germline, CDR1 is LGHNA, CDR2 YNFKEQ. V was cut by 4 bases and J by 0 bases, with 16 bases left in between. The CDR3 has 17 residues.

The rearrangement links TRBV5-4 to TRBJ1-2; TRBD1 matches 9 bases. The V gene end was trimmed by 0 bases and the J gene end by 4 bases; junction bases not matched to a gene: 13. The CDR3 runs 18 residues. Germline CDR1 is SGHNT and CDR2 is YYREEE (reference sequence). The CDR3 spells CASSLEWDRARRAYGYTF. CDR3 sequence (DNA): TGTGCCAGCAGCTTGGAGTGGGACAGGGCTCGTCGGGCCTATGGCTACACCTTC. Variable domain in full (rest from reference TRBV5-4 and TRBJ1-2): ETGVTQSPTHLIKTRGQQVTLRCSSQSGHNTVSWYQQALGQGPQFIFQYYREEENGRGNFPPRFSGLQFPNYSSELNVNALELDDSALYLCASSLEWDRARRAYGYTFGSGTRLTVV.

V gene TRBV4-1 combines with J gene TRBJ1-2; the D is unclear. Germline CDR1 and CDR2: MGHRA and YSYEKL. Trimming left V 0 bases short and J 7 bases short, with 15 bases between. CDR3 length: 15 residues. DNA for the CDR3: TGCGCCAGCAGCCAAGATCCTTCGTTCCGGGGTGGCTACACCTTC. Amino acids: CASSQDPSFRGGYTF.

The CDR3 region is CASRLGNSPLHF. DNA of the CDR3: TGTGCCAGCAGGCTGGGGAATTCACCCCTCCACTTT. The V and J genes are TRBV27 and TRBJ1-6; D unclear. The CDR3 runs to 12 residues. Germline loops: CDR1 MNHEY, CDR2 SMNVEV (reference sequence). With 6 bases removed from V and 7 bases from J, the gap between germline ends came to 7 bases.

This clone was seen only a few times. The chain links TRBV20-1 to TRBJ2-2; D call uncertain. Germline V gene lookup returns CDR1 DFQATT and CDR2 SNEGSKA (reference sequence). The CDR3 runs 15 residues. V was clipped by 3 bases and J by 2 bases, with 13 bases between them. CDR3 DNA sequence: TGCAGTGCTAGTCAGCAGGTGATAAACACCGGGGAGCTGTTTTTT. Translating gives CSASQQVINTGELFF.

V gene TRBV7-9 combines with J gene TRBJ2-7, with D unresolved. CDR3 length: 15 amino acids. Trimming took off 1 base at V and 2 bases at J, with 12 bases between the two ends. Per the germline V gene, CDR1 is SEHNR and CDR2 is FQNEAQ (reference sequence). The CDR3 sequence is CASSLDTLPPYEQYF. The CDR3, as DNA: TGTGCCAGCAGCTTAGATACCTTACCCCCCTACGAGCAGTACTTC.

The CDR3 region is CASNPLAGEPLYEQFF. In DNA, the CDR3 is TGTGCCAGCAATCCACTAGCGGGGGAGCCGCTGTATGAGCAGTTCTTC. The J gene is TRBJ2-1, the V gene TRBV28; 11 positions match TRBD2. After removal of 7 bases from V and 8 bases from J, the junction contained 13 bases not matched to a gene. The CDR3 loop spans 16 amino acids. Germline V lookup: CDR1 MDHEN, CDR2 SYDVKM. Complete variable domain (other parts from reference TRBV28 and TRBJ2-1): DVKVTQSSRYLVKRTGEKVFLECVQDMDHENMFWYRQDPGLGLRLIYFSYDVKMKEKGDIPEGYSVSREKKERFSLILESASTNQTSMYLCASNPLAGEPLYEQFFGPGTRLTVL.

This chain uses TRBV19 with TRBJ2-1; possibly TRBD2 for D (5 bases). The CDR3 is made up of 13 amino acids. V was shortened by 5 bases and J by 12 bases, with 17 bases between the two germline ends. Germline CDR1 is LNHDA and CDR2 is SQIVND (reference sequence). The CDR3 loop is CASSSFGVAGQFF. The CDR3 nucleotides read TGTGCCAGTAGTTCTTTCGGGGTGGCTGGGCAGTTCTTC.

This chain joins TRBV18 and TRBJ1-3, with 7 nucleotides matching TRBD1. Germline values: CDR1 KGHSH, CDR2 LQKENI. The CDR3 spans 15 residues. The junction had 2 bases not matched to a gene; V was cut back by 3 bases and J by 0 bases. CDR3 nucleotide sequence: TGTGCCAGCTCACCGGGACAGATCTCTGGAAACACCATATATTTT. Encoded protein: CASSPGQISGNTIYF. The full variable domain, with the rest looked up from reference TRBV18 and TRBJ1-3, is NAGVMQNPRHLVRRRGQEARLRCSPMKGHSHVYWYRQLPEEGLKFMVYLQKENIIDESGMPKERFSAEFPKEGPSILRIQQVVRGDSAAYFCASSPGQISGNTIYFGEGSWLTVV.